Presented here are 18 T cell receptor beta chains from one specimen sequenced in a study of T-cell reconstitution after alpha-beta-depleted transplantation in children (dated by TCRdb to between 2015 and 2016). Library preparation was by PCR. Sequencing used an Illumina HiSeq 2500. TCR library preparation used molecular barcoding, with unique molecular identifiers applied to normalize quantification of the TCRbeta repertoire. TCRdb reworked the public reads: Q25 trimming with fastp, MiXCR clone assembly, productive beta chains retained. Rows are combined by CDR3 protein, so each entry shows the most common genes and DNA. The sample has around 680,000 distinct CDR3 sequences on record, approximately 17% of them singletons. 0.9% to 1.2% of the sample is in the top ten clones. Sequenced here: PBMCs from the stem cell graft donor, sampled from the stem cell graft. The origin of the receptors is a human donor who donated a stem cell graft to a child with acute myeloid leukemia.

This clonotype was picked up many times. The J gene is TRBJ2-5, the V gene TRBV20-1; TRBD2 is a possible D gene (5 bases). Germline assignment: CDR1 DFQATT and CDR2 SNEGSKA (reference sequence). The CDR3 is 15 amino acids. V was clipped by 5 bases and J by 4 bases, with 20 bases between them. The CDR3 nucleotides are TGCAGTGCTCAACCCCGGGAACTAGTAGTAGAGACCCAGTACTTC. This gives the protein CSAQPRELVVETQYF.

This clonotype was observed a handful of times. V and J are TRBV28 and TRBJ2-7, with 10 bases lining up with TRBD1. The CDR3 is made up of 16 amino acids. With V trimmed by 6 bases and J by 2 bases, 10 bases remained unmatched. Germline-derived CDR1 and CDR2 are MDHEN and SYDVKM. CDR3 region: CASSPLGTGVTYEQYV. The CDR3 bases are TGTGCCAGCAGCCCGTTGGGGACAGGGGTCACCTACGAGCAGTACGTC.

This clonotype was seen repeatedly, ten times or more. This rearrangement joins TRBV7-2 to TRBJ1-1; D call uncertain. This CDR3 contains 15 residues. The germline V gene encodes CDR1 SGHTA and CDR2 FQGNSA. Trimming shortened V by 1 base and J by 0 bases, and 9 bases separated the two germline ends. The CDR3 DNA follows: TGTGCCAGCAGCTTAGTAGCAGACCTGAACACTGAAGCTTTCTTT. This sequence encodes CASSLVADLNTEAFF.

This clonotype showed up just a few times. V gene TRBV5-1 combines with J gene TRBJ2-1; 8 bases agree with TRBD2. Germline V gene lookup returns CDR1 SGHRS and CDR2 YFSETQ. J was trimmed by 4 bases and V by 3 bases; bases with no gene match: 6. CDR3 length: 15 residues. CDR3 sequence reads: CASSSGGEGYNEQFF. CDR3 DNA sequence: TGCGCCAGCAGCTCGGGAGGGGAGGGATACAATGAGCAGTTCTTC.

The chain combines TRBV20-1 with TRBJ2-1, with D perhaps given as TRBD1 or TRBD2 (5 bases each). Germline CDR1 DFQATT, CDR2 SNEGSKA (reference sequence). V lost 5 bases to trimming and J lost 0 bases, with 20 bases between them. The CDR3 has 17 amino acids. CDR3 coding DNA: TGCAGTGCTGATGGGGCTGGGCGGGCGGGCTCCTACAATGAGCAGTTCTTC. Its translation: CSADGAGRAGSYNEQFF.

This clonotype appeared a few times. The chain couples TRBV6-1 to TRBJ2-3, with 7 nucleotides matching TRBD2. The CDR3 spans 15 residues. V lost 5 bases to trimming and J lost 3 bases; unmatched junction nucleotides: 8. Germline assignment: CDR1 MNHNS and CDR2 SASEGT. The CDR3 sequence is CASSLQAGRTDTQYF. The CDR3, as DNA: TGTGCCAGCAGTCTCCAAGCGGGGCGGACAGATACGCAGTATTTT.

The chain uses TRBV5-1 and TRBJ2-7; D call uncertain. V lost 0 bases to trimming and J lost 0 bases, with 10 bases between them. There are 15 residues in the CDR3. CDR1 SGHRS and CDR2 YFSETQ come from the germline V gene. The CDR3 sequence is CASSLDMDSSYEQYV. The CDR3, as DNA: TGCGCCAGCAGCTTGGACATGGATTCCTCCTACGAGCAGTACGTC.

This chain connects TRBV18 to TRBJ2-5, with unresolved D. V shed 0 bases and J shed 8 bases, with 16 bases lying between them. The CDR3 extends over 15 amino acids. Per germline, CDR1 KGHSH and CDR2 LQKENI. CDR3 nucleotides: TGTGCCAGCTCACCACCAGACCTAACTTCGGATACCCAGTACTTC. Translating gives CASSPPDLTSDTQYF.

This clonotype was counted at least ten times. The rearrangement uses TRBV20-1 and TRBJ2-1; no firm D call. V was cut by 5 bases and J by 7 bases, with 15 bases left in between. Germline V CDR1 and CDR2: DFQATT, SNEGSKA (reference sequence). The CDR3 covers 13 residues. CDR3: CSALPGPGNEQFF. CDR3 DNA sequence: TGCAGTGCTCTCCCTGGCCCCGGTAATGAGCAGTTCTTC.

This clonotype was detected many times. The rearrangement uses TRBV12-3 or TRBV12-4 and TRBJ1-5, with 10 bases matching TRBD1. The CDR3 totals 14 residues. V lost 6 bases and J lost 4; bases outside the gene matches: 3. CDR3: CASRSGQGNQPQHF. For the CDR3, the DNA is TGTGCCAGCAGGTCGGGACAGGGGAATCAGCCCCAGCATTTT.

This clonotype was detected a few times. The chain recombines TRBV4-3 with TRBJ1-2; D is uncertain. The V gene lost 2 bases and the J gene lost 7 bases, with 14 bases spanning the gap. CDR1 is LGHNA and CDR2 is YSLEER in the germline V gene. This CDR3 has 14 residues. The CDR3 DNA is TGCGCCAGCAGCCAACCGAGGGCTGGTGGTGGCTACACCTTC. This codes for CASSQPRAGGGYTF.

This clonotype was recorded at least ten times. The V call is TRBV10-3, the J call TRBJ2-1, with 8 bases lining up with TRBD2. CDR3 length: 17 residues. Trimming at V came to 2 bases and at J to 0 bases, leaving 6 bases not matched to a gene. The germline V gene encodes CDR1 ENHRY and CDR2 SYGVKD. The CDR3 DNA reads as TGTGCCATCAGTGAGACCACTAGCGGCCGCTCCTACAATGAGCAGTTCTTC. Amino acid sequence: CAISETTSGRSYNEQFF.

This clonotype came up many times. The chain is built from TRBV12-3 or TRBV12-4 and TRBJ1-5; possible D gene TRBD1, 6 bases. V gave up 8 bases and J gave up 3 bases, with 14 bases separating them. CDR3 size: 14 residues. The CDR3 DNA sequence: TGTGCCAGCTCACAGGACAGTCCCAATCAGCCCCAGCATTTT. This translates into CASSQDSPNQPQHF.

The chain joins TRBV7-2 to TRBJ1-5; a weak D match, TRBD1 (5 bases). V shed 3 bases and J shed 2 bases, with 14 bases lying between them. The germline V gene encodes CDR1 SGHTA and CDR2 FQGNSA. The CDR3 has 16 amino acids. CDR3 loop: CASSFRGATGNQPQHF. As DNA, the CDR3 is TGTGCCAGCAGCTTTAGAGGGGCGACGGGCAATCAGCCCCAGCATTTT.

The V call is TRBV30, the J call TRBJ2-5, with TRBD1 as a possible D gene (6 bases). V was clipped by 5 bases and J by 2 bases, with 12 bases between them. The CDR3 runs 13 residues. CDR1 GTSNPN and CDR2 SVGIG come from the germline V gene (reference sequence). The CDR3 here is CAWLGQSQETQYF. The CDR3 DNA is TGTGCCTGGTTAGGACAGTCGCAAGAGACCCAGTACTTC.

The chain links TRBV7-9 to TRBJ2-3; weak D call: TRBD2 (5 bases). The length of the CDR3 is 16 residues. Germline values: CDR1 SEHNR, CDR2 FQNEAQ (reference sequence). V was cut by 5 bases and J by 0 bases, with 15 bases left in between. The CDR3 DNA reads TGTGCCAGCAGCCTCCAGCGACTATCAAGCACAGATACGCAGTATTTT. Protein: CASSLQRLSSTDTQYF.

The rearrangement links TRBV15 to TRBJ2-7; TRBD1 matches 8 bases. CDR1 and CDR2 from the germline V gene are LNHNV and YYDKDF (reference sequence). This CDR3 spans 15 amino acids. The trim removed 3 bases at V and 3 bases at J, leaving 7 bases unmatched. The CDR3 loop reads CATSSWTGKSYEQYV. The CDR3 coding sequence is TGTGCCACCAGCAGTTGGACAGGGAAGAGCTACGAGCAGTACGTC.

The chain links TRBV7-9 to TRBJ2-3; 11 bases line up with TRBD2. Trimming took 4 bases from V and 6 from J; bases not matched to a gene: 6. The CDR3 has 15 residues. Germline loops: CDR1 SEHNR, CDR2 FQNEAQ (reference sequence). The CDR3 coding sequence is TGTGCCAGCAGCTGGACTAGCGGGCGCTATGATACGCAGTATTTT. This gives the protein CASSWTSGRYDTQYF.